This entry concerns a single T cell receptor (beta chain). A junction end diverges from the germline sequence, so it may reflect a read error. MiXCR was run by TCRdb on the PCR reads, yielding one entry per CDR3 protein. The table includes about 16,000 distinct CDR3 sequences, approximately 50% detected once. The sample belongs to a study of CD4 and CD8 cells across lung adenocarcinoma regions. Samples came from patients with localized non-small cell lung adenocarcinoma. Sequencing was carried out using CD8+ T cells from the center of a lung tumor. This clonotype was sampled from a female donor with lung adenocarcinoma. The CD4 and CD8 labels of this study may be unreliable.

CDR3 in DNA: TGTGGCAGCGGGTCGGGGCCTAGAGGCAGAAACACGCAGTACTTC. It encodes CGSGSGPRGRNTQYF. J is TRBJ2-4 and V is TRBV6-1; TRBD2 is a possible D gene (6 bases). The CDR3 contains 15 residues. Germline values: CDR1 MNHNS, CDR2 SASEGT.